These 12 T cell receptor beta chains share one sample of origin, sequenced in a study of blood T cell repertoires in COVID-19. The table came from immunoSEQ multiplex PCR; TCRdb's copy has only in-frame clones and leaves some out. Here the sample spans tens of thousands of clones, roughly 80% being singletons. Sequenced input: peripheral blood. The receptors come from a human donor in a cohort sampled during active COVID-19.

The rearrangement joins TRBV20-1 to TRBJ2-3; D gene ambiguous. Per the germline V gene, CDR1 is DFQATT and CDR2 is SNEGSKA (reference sequence). The V end lost 2 bases, the J end lost 4 bases, and 4 bases lay between the germline ends. The CDR3 is made up of 11 amino acids. The CDR3 spells CSARYADTQYF. CDR3 bases: TGCAGTGCTAGATATGCAGATACGCAGTATTTT.

The rearrangement joins TRBV7-9 to TRBJ1-4; a weak D match, TRBD1 (6 bases). Trimming pared 6 bases from V and 7 bases from J, leaving 15 bases between. The CDR3 consists of 14 residues. Germline CDR1 and CDR2: SEHNR and FQNEAQ (reference sequence). CDR3 sequence: CASRSTGSVEKLFF. In DNA form, the CDR3 reads TGTGCCAGCAGATCCACAGGGAGTGTTGAAAAACTGTTTTTT.

The DNA of the CDR3 is TGTGCCAGCAGCACAAGACCGGGACAAGGGTCCTCCTACGAGCAGTACTTC. Translating gives CASSTRPGQGSSYEQYF. The V call is TRBV7-8, the J call TRBJ2-7, with D possibly being TRBD1 (6 bases). This CDR3 is 17 amino acids long. V shed 5 bases and J shed 0 bases, with 20 bases lying between them. Per germline, CDR1 SGHVS and CDR2 FQNEAQ.

CDR3: CASSSGVGIQPQHF. The CDR3, as DNA: TGTGCCAGCAGCTCGGGGGTGGGTATTCAGCCCCAGCATTTT. The chain links TRBV7-2 to TRBJ1-5; the D gene is possibly TRBD1 (5 bases). CDR1 SGHTA and CDR2 FQGNSA come from the germline V gene. This CDR3 is built from 14 residues. V lost 4 bases to trimming and J lost 6 bases, with 13 bases between them.

This clone came up a few times. The rearrangement uses TRBV7-9 and TRBJ2-7; 7 bases align to TRBD1. Losses at the gene ends were 5 bases for V and 5 bases for J; bases not matched to a gene: 9. The CDR3 length is 14 residues. Germline values: CDR1 SEHNR, CDR2 FQNEAQ (reference sequence). The CDR3 spells CASSVGDRAHEQYF. CDR3 DNA: TGTGCCAGCAGCGTAGGCGACAGGGCGCACGAGCAGTACTTC.

The gene calls are TRBV11-1 and TRBJ2-1; D uncertain. The V end lost 0 bases, the J end lost 4 bases, and 7 bases lay between the germline ends. CDR1 is SGHAT and CDR2 is FQDESV in the germline V gene (reference sequence). The CDR3 loop spans 14 amino acids. The CDR3 loop is CASSLAATYNEQFF. CDR3 bases: TGTGCCAGCAGCTTAGCTGCGACATACAATGAGCAGTTCTTC.

Comments on this clone: The junction and the germline gene differ at one end; a read error may be behind it. The chain uses TRBV11-3 and TRBJ2-1; D ambiguous. This CDR3 has 11 residues. CDR1 SGHNT and CDR2 YENEEA come from the germline V gene. The DNA for the CDR3 is TGTGCCAGCAGCTTCCACAACGAGCAGTTCTTC. It specifies CASSFHNEQFF.

The chain is built from TRBV19 and TRBJ2-2; 10 bases match TRBD2. Germline CDR1 and CDR2: LNHDA and SQIVND (reference sequence). The CDR3 length is 15 residues. V was pared by 7 bases and J by 8 bases, with 10 bases of the junction left unmatched. CDR3 nucleotides: TGTGCCAGTAACCTCGTAGCGGGGGGCCGAGGGGAGCTGTTTTTT. As protein: CASNLVAGGRGELFF.

The chain has TRBV9 and TRBJ1-2, with D hard to call. The CDR3 contains 14 residues. CDR1 and CDR2 from the germline V gene are SGDLS and YYNGEE. Trimming stripped 1 base from V and 1 base from J, with 8 bases between. The CDR3 DNA follows: TGTGCCAGCAGCGTAAGTGAGATTAACTATGGCTACACCTTC. Residues: CASSVSEINYGYTF.

The gene calls are TRBV20-1 and TRBJ2-1; D may be TRBD2 (5 bases). Trimming shortened V by 5 bases and J by 8 bases, and 10 bases separated the two germline ends. Germline V gene data show CDR1 as DFQATT and CDR2 as SNEGSKA (reference sequence). The length of the CDR3 is 11 residues. CDR3 DNA sequence: TGCAGTGCTGCCACTAGTTATGAGCAGTTCTTC. Translation: CSAATSYEQFF.

V gene TRBV19 combines with J gene TRBJ1-1; TRBD1 matches at 8 bases. Germline CDR1 and CDR2: LNHDA and SQIVND (reference sequence). CDR3 size: 14 residues. V was pared by 9 bases and J by 1 base, with 7 bases of the junction left unmatched. The DNA for the CDR3 is TGTGCCAGAAGGGACAGGCCTCAGAACACTGAAGCTTTCTTT. Its protein is CARRDRPQNTEAFF.

J is TRBJ1-6 and V is TRBV2; the D gene is possibly TRBD1 (6 bases). Trimming took off 9 bases at V and 7 bases at J, with 10 bases between the two ends. Germline assignment: CDR1 SNHLY and CDR2 FYNNEI. The CDR3 loop spans 12 amino acids. This CDR3 is CASTTGNSPLHF. CDR3 bases: TGTGCCAGTACTACAGGGAATTCACCCCTCCACTTT.